This T cell receptor beta chain was recovered during a study of technical replicates of blood from a few donors. From germline, CDR1 is LNHDA and CDR2 SQIVND (reference sequence). J was trimmed by 4 bases and V by 3 bases; bases with no gene match: 6. The CDR3 length is 15 residues. The data were produced by immunoSEQ multiplex PCR, yet TCRdb's version contains in-frame clones alone and is incomplete. The sample includes 95,000 to 100,000 clones, nearly 96% of them seen just once. The chain uses TRBV19 and TRBJ2-3; TRBD2 agrees at 8 bases. The receptor was derived from a human donor in good health. The source material was T cells isolated from PBMCs. The DNA for the CDR3 is TGTGCCAGTAGTATCACGGGGCGGGGGGCAGATACGCAGTATTTT. Residues: CASSITGRGADTQYF. Full variable domain (remainder filled in from reference TRBV19 and TRBJ2-3): DGGITQSPKYLFRKEGQNVTLSCEQNLNHDAMYWYRQDPGQGLRLIYYSQIVNDFQKGDIAEGYSVSREKKESFPLTVTSAQKNPTAFYLCASSITGRGADTQYFGPGTRLTVL.